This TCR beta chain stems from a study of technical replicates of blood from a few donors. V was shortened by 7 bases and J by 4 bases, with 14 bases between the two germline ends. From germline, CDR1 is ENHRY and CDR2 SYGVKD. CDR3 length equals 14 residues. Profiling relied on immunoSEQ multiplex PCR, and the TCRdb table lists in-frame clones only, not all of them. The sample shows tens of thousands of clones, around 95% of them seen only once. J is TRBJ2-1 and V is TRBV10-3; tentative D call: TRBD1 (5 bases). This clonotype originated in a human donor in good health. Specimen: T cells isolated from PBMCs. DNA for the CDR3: TGTGCCATCACATGGGGCAGTGGATACAATGAGCAGTTCTTC. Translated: CAITWGSGYNEQFF.